The 4 T cell receptor beta chains below all came from one sample that was sequenced in a study of T cells in narcolepsy. The method was immunoSEQ multiplex PCR; TCRdb's version includes in-frame clones alone and lacks a portion of them. The sample has about 25,000 clones, about 80% seen once. What was sequenced was CD45RA- memory CD4+ T cells from PBMCs. These receptors all come from a human donor with narcolepsy.

The V call is TRBV7-2, the J call TRBJ2-7; 9 bases map to TRBD1. The J segment lost 3 bases and the V segment lost 7 bases, leaving 4 bases of the junction unmatched. The CDR3 consists of 13 residues. Germline CDR1 reads SGHTA; CDR2 reads FQGNSA. CDR3 loop: CASNQDRGYEQYF. The CDR3 bases are TGTGCCAGCAACCAGGACAGGGGCTACGAGCAGTACTTC.

In this sample, this clone turned up a few times. The genes are TRBV30 and TRBJ2-7; 8 nucleotides agree with TRBD1. This CDR3 spans 13 amino acids. Germline V gene sequence: CDR1 GTSNPN, CDR2 SVGIG (reference sequence). After removal of 3 bases from V and 1 base from J, the junction contained 2 bases not matched to a gene. CDR3 DNA: TGTGCCTGGAGGTGGACAGGGTCCTACGAGCAGTACTTC. The encoded protein is CAWRWTGSYEQYF.

V usage is TRBV2 and J usage is TRBJ1-3; D ambiguous. Germline V gene lookup returns CDR1 SNHLY and CDR2 FYNNEI. The length of the CDR3 is 15 residues. Deletions cut 1 base from V and 0 bases from J, with 7 bases between. The CDR3 is CASSEGPVSGNTIYF. The CDR3 DNA sequence: TGTGCCAGCAGTGAAGGTCCCGTCTCTGGAAACACCATATATTTT.

The gene calls are TRBV19 and TRBJ2-7; D may match TRBD1 or TRBD2 (5 bases each). CDR3 size: 13 residues. V was shortened by 8 bases and J by 0 bases, with 11 bases between the two germline ends. Per the germline V gene, CDR1 is LNHDA and CDR2 is SQIVND (reference sequence). This chain's CDR3 is CASGRGSSYEQYF. The CDR3 DNA follows: TGTGCCAGTGGACGGGGCAGCTCCTACGAGCAGTACTTC.